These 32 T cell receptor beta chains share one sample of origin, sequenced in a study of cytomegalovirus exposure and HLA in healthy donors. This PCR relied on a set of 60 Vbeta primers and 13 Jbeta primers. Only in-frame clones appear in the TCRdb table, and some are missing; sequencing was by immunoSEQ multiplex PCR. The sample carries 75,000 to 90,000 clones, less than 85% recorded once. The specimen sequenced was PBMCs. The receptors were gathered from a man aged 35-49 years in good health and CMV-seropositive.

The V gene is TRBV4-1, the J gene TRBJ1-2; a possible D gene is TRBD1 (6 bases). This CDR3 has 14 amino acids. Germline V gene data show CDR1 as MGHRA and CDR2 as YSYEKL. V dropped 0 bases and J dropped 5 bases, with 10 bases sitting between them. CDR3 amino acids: CASSQERTVYGYTF. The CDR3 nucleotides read TGCGCCAGCAGCCAAGAGCGGACAGTATATGGCTACACCTTC.

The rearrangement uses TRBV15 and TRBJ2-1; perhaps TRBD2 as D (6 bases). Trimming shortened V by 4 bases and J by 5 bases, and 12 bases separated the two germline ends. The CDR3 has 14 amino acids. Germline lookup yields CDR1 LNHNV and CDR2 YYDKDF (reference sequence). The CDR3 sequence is CATSKTGLNNEQFF. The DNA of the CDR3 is TGTGCCACCAGCAAAACCGGACTAAACAATGAGCAGTTCTTC.

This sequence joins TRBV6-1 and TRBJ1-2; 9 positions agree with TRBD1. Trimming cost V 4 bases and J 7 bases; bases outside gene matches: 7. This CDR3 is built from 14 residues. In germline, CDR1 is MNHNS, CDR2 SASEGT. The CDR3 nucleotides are TGTGCCAGCAGTGCCCGGGACAGGGAAGTTGGCTACACCTTC. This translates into CASSARDREVGYTF.

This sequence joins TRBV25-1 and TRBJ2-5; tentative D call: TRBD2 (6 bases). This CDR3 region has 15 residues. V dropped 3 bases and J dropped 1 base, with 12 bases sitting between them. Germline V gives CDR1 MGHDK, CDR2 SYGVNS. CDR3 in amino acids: CASSDAGLAQETQYF. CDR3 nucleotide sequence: TGTGCCAGCAGTGATGCGGGGTTAGCCCAAGAGACCCAGTACTTC.

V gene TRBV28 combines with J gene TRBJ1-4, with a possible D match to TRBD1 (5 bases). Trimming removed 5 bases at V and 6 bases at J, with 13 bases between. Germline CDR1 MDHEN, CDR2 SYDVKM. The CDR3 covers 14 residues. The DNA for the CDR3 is TGTGCCAGCAGTGTCGGCGGGGGGGATGAAAAACTGTTTTTT. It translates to CASSVGGGDEKLFF.

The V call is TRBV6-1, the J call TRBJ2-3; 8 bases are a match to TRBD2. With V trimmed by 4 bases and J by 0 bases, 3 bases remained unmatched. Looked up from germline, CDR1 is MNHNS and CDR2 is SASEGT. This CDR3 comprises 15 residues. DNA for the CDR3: TGTGCCAGCAGTGGGGGACTAGTTAGCACAGATACGCAGTATTTT. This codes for CASSGGLVSTDTQYF.

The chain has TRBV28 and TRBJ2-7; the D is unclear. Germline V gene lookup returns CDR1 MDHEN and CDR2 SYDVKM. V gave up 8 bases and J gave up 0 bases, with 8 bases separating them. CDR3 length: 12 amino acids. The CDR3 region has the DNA TGTGCCAGCGGCCCTCACTCCTACGAGCAGTACTTC. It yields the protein CASGPHSYEQYF. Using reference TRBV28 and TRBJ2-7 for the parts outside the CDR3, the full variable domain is DVKVTQSSRYLVKRTGEKVFLECVQDMDHENMFWYRQDPGLGLRLIYFSYDVKMKEKGDIPEGYSVSREKKERFSLILESASTNQTSMYLCASGPHSYEQYFGPGTRLTVT.

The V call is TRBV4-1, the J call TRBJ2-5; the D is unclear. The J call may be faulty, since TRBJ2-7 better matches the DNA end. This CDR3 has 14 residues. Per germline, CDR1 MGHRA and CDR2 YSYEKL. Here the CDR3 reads CASSQEPDSYEQYF. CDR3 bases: TGCGCCAGCAGCCAAGAGCCAGACTCCTACGAGCAGTACTTC.

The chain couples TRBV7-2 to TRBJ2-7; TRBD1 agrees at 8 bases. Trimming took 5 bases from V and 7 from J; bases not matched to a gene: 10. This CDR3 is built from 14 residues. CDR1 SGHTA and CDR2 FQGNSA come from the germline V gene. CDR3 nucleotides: TGTGCCAGCAGCCTGGTCCAGGGGGCGGGGGAGCAGTACTTC. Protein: CASSLVQGAGEQYF.

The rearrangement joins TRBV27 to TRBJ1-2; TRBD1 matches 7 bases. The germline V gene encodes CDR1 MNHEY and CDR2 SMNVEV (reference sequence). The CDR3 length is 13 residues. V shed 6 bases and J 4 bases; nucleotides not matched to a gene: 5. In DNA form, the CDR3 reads TGTGCCAGCAGCCCTACAGGGGTCTATGGCTACACCTTC. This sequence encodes CASSPTGVYGYTF.

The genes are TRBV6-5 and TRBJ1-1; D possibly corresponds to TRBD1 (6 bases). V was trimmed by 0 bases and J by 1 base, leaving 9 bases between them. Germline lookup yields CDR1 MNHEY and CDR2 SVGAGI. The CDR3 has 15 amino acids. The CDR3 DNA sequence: TGTGCCAGCAGTTACTCGGGACACGGGAACACTGAAGCTTTCTTT. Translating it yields CASSYSGHGNTEAFF.

The CDR3: CASSNVGLAAYEQYF. The DNA of the CDR3 is TGTGCCAGCAGTAACGTCGGGCTAGCGGCCTACGAGCAGTACTTC. The chain employs TRBV27 and TRBJ2-7, with 7 bases lining up with TRBD2. Germline V gene data show CDR1 as MNHEY and CDR2 as SMNVEV (reference sequence). The CDR3 has 15 amino acids. With V trimmed by 5 bases and J by 2 bases, 9 bases remained unmatched.

The CDR3 nucleotides read TGTGCCAGCAGTGAATCCGGGAGCTCCTACAATGAGCAGTTCTTC. Its translation is CASSESGSSYNEQFF. This chain joins TRBV2 and TRBJ2-1, with D maybe TRBD2 (6 bases). In germline, CDR1 is SNHLY, CDR2 FYNNEI. The CDR3 is 15 residues long. V was clipped by 2 bases and J by 0 bases, with 8 bases between them.

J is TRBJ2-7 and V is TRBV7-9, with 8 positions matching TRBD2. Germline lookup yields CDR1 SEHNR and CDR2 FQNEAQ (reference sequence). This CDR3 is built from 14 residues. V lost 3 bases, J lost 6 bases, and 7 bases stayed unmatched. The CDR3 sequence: CASSLGLERGEQYF. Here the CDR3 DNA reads TGTGCCAGCAGCTTGGGACTAGAAAGAGGCGAGCAGTACTTC. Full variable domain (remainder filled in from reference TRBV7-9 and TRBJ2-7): DTGVSQNPRHKITKRGQNVTFRCDPISEHNRLYWYRQTLGQGPEFLTYFQNEAQLEKSRLLSDRFSAERPKGSFSTLEIQRTEQGDSAMYLCASSLGLERGEQYFGPGTRLTVT.

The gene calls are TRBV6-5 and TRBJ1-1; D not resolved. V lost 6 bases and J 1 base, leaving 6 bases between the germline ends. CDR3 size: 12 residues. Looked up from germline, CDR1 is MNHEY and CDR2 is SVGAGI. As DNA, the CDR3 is TGTGCCAGCAGGACGGGGAACACTGAAGCTTTCTTT. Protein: CASRTGNTEAFF.

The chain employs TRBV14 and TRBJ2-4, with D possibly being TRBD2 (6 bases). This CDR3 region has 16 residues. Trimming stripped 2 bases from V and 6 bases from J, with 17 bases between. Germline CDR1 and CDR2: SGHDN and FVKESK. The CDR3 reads CASSQLLGDSANIQYF. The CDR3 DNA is TGTGCCAGCAGCCAATTGTTGGGGGACTCCGCAAACATTCAGTACTTC.

CDR3 bases: TGTGCCAGCAGTGGGGAGACAGGGGGCTTGGAGACCCAGTACTTC. As protein: CASSGETGGLETQYF. V is TRBV2 and J is TRBJ2-5, with 10 bases lining up with TRBD1. Per germline, CDR1 SNHLY and CDR2 FYNNEI. With 4 bases clipped from V and 5 bases from J, the junction kept 7 bases outside the gene matches. This CDR3 comprises 15 residues.

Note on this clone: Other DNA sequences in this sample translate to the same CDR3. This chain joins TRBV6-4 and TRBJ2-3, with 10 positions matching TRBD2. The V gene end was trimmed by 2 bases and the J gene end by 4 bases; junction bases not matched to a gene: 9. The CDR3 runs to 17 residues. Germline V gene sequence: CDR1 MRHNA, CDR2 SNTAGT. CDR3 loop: CASSDATSGIAADTQYF. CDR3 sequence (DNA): TGTGCCAGCAGTGACGCTACTAGCGGGATTGCAGCAGATACGCAGTATTTT.

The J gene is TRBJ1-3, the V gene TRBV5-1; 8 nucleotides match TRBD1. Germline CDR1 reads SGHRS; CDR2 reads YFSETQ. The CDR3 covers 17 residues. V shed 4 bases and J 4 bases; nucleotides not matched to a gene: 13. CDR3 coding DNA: TGCGCCAGCAGCCCTAGCCGTGGTGGACAGGGAGGAAACACCATATATTTT. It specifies CASSPSRGGQGGNTIYF.

As DNA, the CDR3 is TGTGCCAGCAGCTTAGGCTTCCAGGGAGGCAACAATGAGCAGTTCTTC. As protein: CASSLGFQGGNNEQFF. The chain couples TRBV11-1 to TRBJ2-1, with a tentative D call TRBD2 (6 bases). The CDR3 runs 16 residues. Germline CDR1 SGHAT, CDR2 FQDESV (reference sequence). Trimming took off 1 base at V and 5 bases at J, with 15 bases between the two ends.

Here the CDR3 reads CASGAGPSGANVLTF. The CDR3 DNA reads TGTGCCAGCGGGGCCGGGCCCTCTGGGGCCAACGTCCTGACTTTC. The chain employs TRBV2 and TRBJ2-6, with D perhaps matching TRBD1 (5 bases). Germline V gene sequence: CDR1 SNHLY, CDR2 FYNNEI. V shed 8 bases and J shed 0 bases, with 11 bases lying between them. CDR3 length: 15 residues.

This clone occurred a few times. The CDR3 protein is CASSPGLDPFYEQYF. In DNA form, the CDR3 reads TGTGCCAGCAGCCCGGGACTAGATCCTTTCTACGAGCAGTACTTC. The chain couples TRBV6-1 to TRBJ2-7, with 8 nucleotides matching TRBD2. This CDR3 has 15 amino acids. The J segment lost 3 bases and the V segment lost 6 bases, leaving 10 bases of the junction unmatched. Per germline, CDR1 MNHNS and CDR2 SASEGT.

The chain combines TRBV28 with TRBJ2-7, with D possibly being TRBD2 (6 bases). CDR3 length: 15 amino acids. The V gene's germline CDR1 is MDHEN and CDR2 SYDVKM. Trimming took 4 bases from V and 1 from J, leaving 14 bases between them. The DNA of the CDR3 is TGTGCCAGCAGTTATGCCCAGGCGGGGTCCTACGAGCAGTACTTC. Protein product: CASSYAQAGSYEQYF.

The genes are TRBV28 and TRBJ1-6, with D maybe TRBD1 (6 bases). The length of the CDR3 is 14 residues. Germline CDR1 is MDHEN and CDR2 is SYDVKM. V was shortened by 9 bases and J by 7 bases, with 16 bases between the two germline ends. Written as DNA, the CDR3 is TGTGCCAGTAGGAAAACAGGGTCGAATTCACCCCTCCACTTT. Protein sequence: CASRKTGSNSPLHF.

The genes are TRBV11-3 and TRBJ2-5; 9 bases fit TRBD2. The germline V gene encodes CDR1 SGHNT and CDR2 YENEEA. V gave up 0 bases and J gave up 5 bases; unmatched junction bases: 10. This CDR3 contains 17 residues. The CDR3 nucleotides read TGTGCCAGCAGCTTAGATATGGCGGGAGGGCCTCGGGAGACCCAGTACTTC. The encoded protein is CASSLDMAGGPRETQYF. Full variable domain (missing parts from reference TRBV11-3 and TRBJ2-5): EAGVVQSPRYKIIEKKQPVAFWCNPISGHNTLYWYLQNLGQGPELLIRYENEEAVDDSQLPKDRFSAERLKGVDSTLKIQPAELGDSAVYLCASSLDMAGGPRETQYFGPGTRLLVL.

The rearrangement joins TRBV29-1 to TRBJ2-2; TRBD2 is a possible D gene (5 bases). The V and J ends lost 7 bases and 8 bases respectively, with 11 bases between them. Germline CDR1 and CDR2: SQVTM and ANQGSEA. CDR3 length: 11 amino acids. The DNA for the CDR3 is TGCAGCGGGACTCTTGCGGGGGAGCTGTTTTTT. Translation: CSGTLAGELFF.

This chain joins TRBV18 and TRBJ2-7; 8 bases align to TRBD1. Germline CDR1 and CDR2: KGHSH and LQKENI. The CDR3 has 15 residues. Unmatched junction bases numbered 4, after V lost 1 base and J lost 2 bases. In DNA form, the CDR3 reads TGTGCCAGCTCACCACGGGCAGGGGGCCCCTACGAGCAGTACTTC. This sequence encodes CASSPRAGGPYEQYF.

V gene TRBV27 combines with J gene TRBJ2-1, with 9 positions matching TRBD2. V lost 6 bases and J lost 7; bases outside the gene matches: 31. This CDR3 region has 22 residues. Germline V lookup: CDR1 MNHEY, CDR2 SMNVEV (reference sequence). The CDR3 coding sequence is TGTGCCAGCAGGGGCGGGCGGTCCGGGACTAGCCCGCCTTCCGCCGGGGATAATGAGCAGTTCTTC. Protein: CASRGGRSGTSPPSAGDNEQFF.

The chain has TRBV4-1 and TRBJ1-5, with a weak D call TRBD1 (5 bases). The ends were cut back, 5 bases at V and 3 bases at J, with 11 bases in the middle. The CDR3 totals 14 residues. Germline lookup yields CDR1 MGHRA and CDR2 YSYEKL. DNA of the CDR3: TGCGCCAGCAGCGTCGACAGCCTCAATCAGCCCCAGCATTTT. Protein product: CASSVDSLNQPQHF.

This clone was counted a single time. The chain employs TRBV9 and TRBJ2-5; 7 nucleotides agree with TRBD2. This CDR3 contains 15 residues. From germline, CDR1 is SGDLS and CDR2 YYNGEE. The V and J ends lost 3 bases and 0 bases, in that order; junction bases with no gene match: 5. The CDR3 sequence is CASSEAGWYQETQYF. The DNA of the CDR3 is TGTGCCAGCAGCGAAGCGGGATGGTACCAAGAGACCCAGTACTTC.

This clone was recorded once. The CDR3 bases are TGCGCCAGCAGCTTACTCACAGATACGCAGTATTTT. It yields the protein CASSLLTDTQYF. The chain uses TRBV5-1 and TRBJ2-3; D not resolved. This CDR3 comprises 12 residues. Germline V gene sequence: CDR1 SGHRS, CDR2 YFSETQ. The germline V and J ends were trimmed by 2 bases and 2 bases, with 3 bases remaining between them. The whole variable domain, filled in from reference TRBV5-1 and TRBJ2-3, reads KAGVTQTPRYLIKTRGQQVTLSCSPISGHRSVSWYQQTPGQGLQFLFEYFSETQRNKGNFPGRFSGRQFSNSRSEMNVSTLELGDSALYLCASSLLTDTQYFGPGTRLTVL.

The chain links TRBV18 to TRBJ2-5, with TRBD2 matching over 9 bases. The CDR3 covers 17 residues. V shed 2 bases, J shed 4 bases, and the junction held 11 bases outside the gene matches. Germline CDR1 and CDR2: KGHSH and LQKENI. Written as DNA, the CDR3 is TGTGCCAGCTCACCAAGGGTGGCTAGCGGGAAGGTAGAGACCCAGTACTTC. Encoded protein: CASSPRVASGKVETQYF.